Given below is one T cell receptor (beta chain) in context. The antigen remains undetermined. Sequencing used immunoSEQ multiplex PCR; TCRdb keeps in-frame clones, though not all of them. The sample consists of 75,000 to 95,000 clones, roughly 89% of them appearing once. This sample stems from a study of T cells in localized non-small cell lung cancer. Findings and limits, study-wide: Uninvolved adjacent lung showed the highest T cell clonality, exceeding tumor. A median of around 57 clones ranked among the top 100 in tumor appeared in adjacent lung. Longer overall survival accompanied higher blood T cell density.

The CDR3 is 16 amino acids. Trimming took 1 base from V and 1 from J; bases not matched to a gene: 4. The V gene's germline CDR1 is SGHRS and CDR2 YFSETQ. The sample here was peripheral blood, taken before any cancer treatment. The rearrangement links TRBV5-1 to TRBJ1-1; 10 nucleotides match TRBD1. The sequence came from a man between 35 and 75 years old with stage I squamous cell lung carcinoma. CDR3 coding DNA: TGCGCCAGCAGCTTGCCCGGGACAGGGGCGAACACTGAAGCTTTCTTT. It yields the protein CASSLPGTGANTEAFF.